This TCR beta chain was found in a study of T cells in Graves' hyperthyroidism and ophthalmopathy. Study results and limitations: Most expanded thyroid clonotypes above 0.001 recurred in blood. Onset of ophthalmopathy came a median 6.5 months after the model predicted it.

Turning to this clonotype: Antigen: not known.

Uncontrolled infection, other autoimmune disease, pregnancy or lactation barred patients from enrollment. The PBMCs were sourced from fresh peripheral blood (about 9.7 ml). Per the germline V gene, CDR1 is DFQATT and CDR2 is SNEGSKA (reference sequence). The CDR3 runs to 16 residues. V lost 6 bases to trimming and J lost 4 bases; unmatched junction nucleotides: 12. The CDR3 regions of TCR beta were amplified from RNA transcripts. RT-PCR in the first round (using the HTBI primer set) targeted the TCR CDR3. Via MiXCR, TCRdb re-called the multiplex PCR reads, giving one row per CDR3 protein. The sample contains a few hundred thousand distinct CDR3 sequences, roughly 15% of which appear only once.

Sequencing was done on a sample of blood. This rearrangement joins TRBV20-1 to TRBJ2-3, with 11 nucleotides matching TRBD2. This TCR came from a woman aged 18-30 years with Graves' hyperthyroidism. CDR3 nucleotides: TGCAGTGCGACCCCAATAGCGGGAGGGCCCCCAGATACGCAGTATTTT. This encodes CSATPIAGGPPDTQYF.